These 17 T cell receptor beta chains share one sample of origin, sequenced in a study of long-term antiretroviral therapy in people with HIV. An immunoSEQ assay, version v3.0, was performed at survey level. Libraries were prepared by immunoSEQ multiplex PCR; TCRdb keeps only in-frame clonotypes and omits some of them. The table includes 30,000 to 40,000 clones, around 79% detected once. Sequenced here: unsorted PBMCs, sampled 3 years after starting antiretroviral therapy. The receptors stem from a man in his fifties with HIV.

This sequence joins TRBV7-9 and TRBJ1-5; D possibly corresponds to TRBD1 (6 bases). Deletions cut 5 bases from V and 0 bases from J, with 11 bases between. The CDR3 loop spans 15 amino acids. From germline, CDR1 is SEHNR and CDR2 FQNEAQ (reference sequence). CDR3 sequence: CASSPVGGSNQPQHF. DNA of the CDR3: TGTGCCAGCAGCCCCGTAGGGGGTAGCAATCAGCCCCAGCATTTT.

This clone was seen a handful of times. The chain links TRBV11-2 to TRBJ2-7; 8 nucleotides match TRBD1. The CDR3 length is 14 residues. With V trimmed by 5 bases and J by 3 bases, 6 bases remained unmatched. Per the germline V gene, CDR1 is SGHAT and CDR2 is FQNNGV. In DNA form, the CDR3 reads TGTGCCAGCAGCACCTCGACAGGGGACTACGAGCAGTACTTC. Encoded protein: CASSTSTGDYEQYF.

The J gene is TRBJ1-2, the V gene TRBV28; 8 bases fit TRBD1. CDR3 length: 13 amino acids. The V gene end was trimmed by 8 bases and the J gene end by 5 bases; junction bases not matched to a gene: 7. Germline CDR1 and CDR2: MDHEN and SYDVKM. CDR3 in amino acids: CASRRGTGYGYTF. The DNA for the CDR3 is TGTGCCAGCCGACGCGGGACAGGTTATGGCTACACCTTC.

The chain is built from TRBV28 and TRBJ2-7; D might be TRBD2 (5 bases). The CDR3 totals 11 residues. Germline lookup yields CDR1 MDHEN and CDR2 SYDVKM. V lost 8 bases and J 5 bases, leaving 10 bases between the germline ends. The CDR3 nucleotides are TGTGCCAGCGTCGAGGGCCACGAGCAGTACTTC. Amino acid sequence: CASVEGHEQYF.

The chain uses TRBV5-8 and TRBJ2-3, with 9 positions matching TRBD1. V lost 5 bases to trimming and J lost 2 bases; unmatched junction nucleotides: 6. Per the germline V gene, CDR1 is SGHTS and CDR2 is YDEGEE. The CDR3 loop spans 15 amino acids. The CDR3 spells CASSSDRGYTDTQYF. The CDR3 DNA follows: TGTGCCAGCAGTTCTGACAGGGGGTACACAGATACGCAGTATTTT.

There are a few counts of this clone. This rearrangement joins TRBV18 to TRBJ1-1, with TRBD1 identical over 7 bases. Germline lookup yields CDR1 KGHSH and CDR2 LQKENI. V trimming: 2 bases; J trimming: 0 bases; junction bases outside the gene matches: 0. The CDR3 runs to 14 residues. This CDR3 reads CASSPDRVNTEAFF. The CDR3 bases are TGTGCCAGCTCACCAGACAGGGTGAACACTGAAGCTTTCTTT.

The chain links TRBV9 to TRBJ2-2, with TRBD2 matching 9 bases. J lost 3 bases, V lost 9 bases, and 9 bases had no gene match. Per germline, CDR1 SGDLS and CDR2 YYNGEE. The CDR3 spans 15 residues. The CDR3 here is CATAGGPSYTGELFF. CDR3 nucleotides: TGTGCCACCGCGGGGGGGCCGTCGTACACCGGGGAGCTGTTTTTT. The whole variable domain, filled in from reference TRBV9 and TRBJ2-2, reads DSGVTQTPKHLITATGQRVTLRCSPRSGDLSVYWYQQSLDQGLQFLIQYYNGEERAKGNILERFSAQQFPDLHSELNLSSLELGDSALYFCATAGGPSYTGELFFGEGSRLTVL.

V is TRBV5-1 and J is TRBJ1-2; 11 nucleotides agree with TRBD1. The germline gives CDR1 SGHRS, CDR2 YFSETQ. With 5 bases clipped from V and 7 bases from J, the junction kept 7 bases outside the gene matches. The CDR3 has 14 amino acids. The CDR3 bases are TGCGCCAGCAGTGCCGGACAGGGGGCATTTGGCTACACCTTC. It specifies CASSAGQGAFGYTF. Complete variable domain (other parts from reference TRBV5-1 and TRBJ1-2): KAGVTQTPRYLIKTRGQQVTLSCSPISGHRSVSWYQQTPGQGLQFLFEYFSETQRNKGNFPGRFSGRQFSNSRSEMNVSTLELGDSALYLCASSAGQGAFGYTFGSGTRLTVV.

The chain has TRBV19 and TRBJ2-1; D gene uncertain. Germline assignment: CDR1 LNHDA and CDR2 SQIVND (reference sequence). V was clipped by 4 bases and J by 9 bases, with 7 bases between them. The CDR3 consists of 11 residues. The CDR3 is CASSSASEQFF. CDR3 DNA sequence: TGTGCCAGTAGTAGTGCAAGTGAGCAGTTCTTC.

This sequence joins TRBV5-1 and TRBJ2-5, with no clear D. Germline lookup yields CDR1 SGHRS and CDR2 YFSETQ. The CDR3 totals 14 residues. V gave up 4 bases and J gave up 2 bases, with 12 bases separating them. CDR3 in DNA: TGCGCCAGCAGCCCCCGAAGTGATCAAGAGACCCAGTACTTC. As protein: CASSPRSDQETQYF.

The chain links TRBV7-2 to TRBJ2-2; TRBD2 is a possible D gene (5 bases). With 8 bases removed from V and 4 bases from J, the gap between germline ends came to 17 bases. From germline, CDR1 is SGHTA and CDR2 FQGNSA. The CDR3 contains 15 residues. The CDR3 region is CASCQTRGSTGELFF. The CDR3 region has the DNA TGTGCCAGCTGCCAGACCAGAGGGTCCACCGGGGAGCTGTTTTTT.

The genes are TRBV14 and TRBJ2-7; 9 bases match TRBD1. The trim removed 4 bases at V and 6 bases at J, leaving 13 bases unmatched. This CDR3 has 16 amino acids. Germline V lookup: CDR1 SGHDN, CDR2 FVKESK. CDR3 DNA: TGTGCCAGCAGCCCGCTTGGGACAGGGTATCCTGGCGAGCAGTACTTC. Residues: CASSPLGTGYPGEQYF.

The chain has TRBV15 and TRBJ2-2, with a weak D call TRBD2 (6 bases). Per the germline V gene, CDR1 is LNHNV and CDR2 is YYDKDF (reference sequence). The CDR3 spans 15 residues. Trimming removed 0 bases from V and 5 bases from J, with 10 bases in between. The DNA of the CDR3 is TGTGCCACCAGCAGAGATCCACGGGGGACCGGGGAGCTGTTTTTT. This translates into CATSRDPRGTGELFF.

The V gene is TRBV9, the J gene TRBJ2-2; D not certain. Germline lookup yields CDR1 SGDLS and CDR2 YYNGEE. This CDR3 region has 13 residues. V was pared by 3 bases and J by 2 bases, with 5 bases between. The CDR3 loop reads CASSGPNTGELFF. The CDR3 DNA follows: TGTGCCAGCAGCGGGCCCAACACCGGGGAGCTGTTTTTT.

J is TRBJ1-6 and V is TRBV4-3; D call uncertain. CDR1 LGHNA and CDR2 YSLEER come from the germline V gene. This CDR3 region has 17 residues. V shed 3 bases and J shed 0 bases, with 12 bases lying between them. The CDR3 DNA sequence: TGCGCCAGCAGCCAGGTACCACCCGGCTCCTATAATTCACCCCTCCACTTT. It specifies CASSQVPPGSYNSPLHF.

This clone has only a few counts. The rearrangement joins TRBV9 to TRBJ2-1; tentative D call: TRBD2 (6 bases). V was shortened by 2 bases and J by 7 bases, with 10 bases between the two germline ends. The CDR3 has 13 residues. Germline loops: CDR1 SGDLS, CDR2 YYNGEE. The DNA of the CDR3 is TGTGCCAGCAGCGTCGGGAGTATGAATGAGCAGTTCTTC. Translated: CASSVGSMNEQFF.

The chain uses TRBV10-3 and TRBJ2-1; 7 nucleotides agree with TRBD1. The CDR3 totals 15 residues. The J segment lost 5 bases and the V segment lost 2 bases, leaving 6 bases of the junction unmatched. The germline gives CDR1 ENHRY, CDR2 SYGVKD. For the CDR3, the DNA is TGTGCCATCAGTGAGGGCGACAGGGTGGACAATGAGCAGTTCTTC. Its translation is CAISEGDRVDNEQFF.